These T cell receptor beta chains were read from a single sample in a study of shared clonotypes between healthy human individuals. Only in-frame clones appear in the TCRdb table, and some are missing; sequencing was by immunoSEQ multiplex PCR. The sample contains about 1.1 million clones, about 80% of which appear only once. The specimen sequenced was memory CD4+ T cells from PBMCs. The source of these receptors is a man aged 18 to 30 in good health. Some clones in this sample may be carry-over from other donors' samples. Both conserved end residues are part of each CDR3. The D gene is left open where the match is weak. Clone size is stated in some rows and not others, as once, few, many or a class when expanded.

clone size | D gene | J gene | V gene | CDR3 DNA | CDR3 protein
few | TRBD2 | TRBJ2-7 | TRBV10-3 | TGTGCCATCAGTGGGTCTAGCGGGAGTTACCACGAGCAGTACTTC | CAISGSSGSYHEQYF
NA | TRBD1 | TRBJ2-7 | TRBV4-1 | TGCGCCAGCAGACGGGGACCGGGACAGCCCTACGAGCAGTACTTC | CASRRGPGQPYEQYF
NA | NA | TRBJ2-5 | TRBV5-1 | TGCGCCAGCAGGGGCCAGGGGGAGACCCAGTACTTC | CASRGQGETQYF
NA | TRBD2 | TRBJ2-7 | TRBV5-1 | TGCGCCAGCAGCCTGGTTTCGGGGGGAGGTTCCTACGAGCAGTACTTC | CASSLVSGGGSYEQYF
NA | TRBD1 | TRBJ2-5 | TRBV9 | TGTGCCAGCAGCAAGGGACAGGACCAAGAGACCCAGTACTTC | CASSKGQDQETQYF
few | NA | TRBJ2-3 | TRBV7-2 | TGTGCCAGCAGCTTATCCCGAGCAGATACGCAGTATTTT | CASSLSRADTQYF
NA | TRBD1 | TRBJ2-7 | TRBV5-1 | TGCGCCAGCAGCGTAACAGGGGGCGAGCAGTACTTC | CASSVTGGEQYF
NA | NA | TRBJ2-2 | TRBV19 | TGTGCCAGTAAGCGGACCGGGGAGCTGTTTTTT | CASKRTGELFF
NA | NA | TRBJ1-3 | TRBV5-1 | TGCGCCAGCAGCGCGGGGCTCTCTGGAAACACCATATATTTT | CASSAGLSGNTIYF
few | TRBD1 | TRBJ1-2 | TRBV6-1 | TGTGCCACCCGGGACAGGGGGCGTAACTATGGCTACACCTTC | CATRDRGRNYGYTF
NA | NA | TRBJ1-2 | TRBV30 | TGTGCCTGGAGTGTAGTCTCCGAACGGGGAGATCTATTTGGAGGCTACACCTTC | CAWSVVSERGDLFGGYTF
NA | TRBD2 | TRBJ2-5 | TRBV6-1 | TGTGCCACCCTTCGGGACTACGAGACCCAGTACTTC | CATLRDYETQYF
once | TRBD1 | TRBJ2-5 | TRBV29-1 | TGCAGCCGGGACAGAGAGTTCCAAGAGACCCAGTACTTC | CSRDREFQETQYF
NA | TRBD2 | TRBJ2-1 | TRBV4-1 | TGCGCCAGCAGCCAAGAGTTAGCGGGAGGCAGTGAGCAGTTCTTC | CASSQELAGGSEQFF
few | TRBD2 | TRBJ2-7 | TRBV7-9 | TGTGCCAGCAGCCCGCCCCTAGATAGCGGGCGGACCTACGAGCAGTACTTC | CASSPPLDSGRTYEQYF
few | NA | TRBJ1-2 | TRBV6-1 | TGTGCCAGCATGACAGAGCCCGCTCGAGGGGGCTACACCTTC | CASMTEPARGGYTF
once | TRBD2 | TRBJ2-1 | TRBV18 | TGTGCCAGCTCACCACCGGGACTAGCGGGAGGGCCAGTGAATGAGCAGTTCTTC | CASSPPGLAGGPVNEQFF
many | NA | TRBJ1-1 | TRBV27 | TGTGCCAGCAGTTCGTGGCAGGACAACACTGAAGCTTTCTTT | CASSSWQDNTEAFF
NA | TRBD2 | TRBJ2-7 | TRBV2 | TGTGCCAGCGGGGGACTAGCGGGCGAGCAGTACTTC | CASGGLAGEQYF
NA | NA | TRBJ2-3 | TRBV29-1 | TGCAGCGCCTCAGACAGCCAAAAGCAGTATTTT | CSASDSQKQYF
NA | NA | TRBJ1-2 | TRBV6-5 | TGTGCCAGCAGTTACTACCGGGGCCCTAACTATGGCTACACCTTC | CASSYYRGPNYGYTF
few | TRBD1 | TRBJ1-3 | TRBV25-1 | TGTGCCAGCAGTGAATTGGGGACAGGGGAATCTGGAAACACCATATATTTT | CASSELGTGESGNTIYF
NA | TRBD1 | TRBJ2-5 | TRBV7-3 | TGTGCCAGCAGCCCAGACAGGGGAGCCGAGACCCAGTACTTC | CASSPDRGAETQYF
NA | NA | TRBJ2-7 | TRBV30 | TGTGCCTGCGGAGGGAATAGCGAGCAGTACTTC | CACGGNSEQYF
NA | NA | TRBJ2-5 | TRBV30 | TGTGCCTGGAGTTACAGCTTTCTCCAAGAGACCCAGTACTTC | CAWSYSFLQETQYF
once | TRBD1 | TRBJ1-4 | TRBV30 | TGTGCCTGGAGCCTGGGACAGGGGCGGGGTGAAAAACTGTTTTTT | CAWSLGQGRGEKLFF
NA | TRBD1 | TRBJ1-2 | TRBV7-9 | TGTGCCAGCAGCCCAACCGCACAGGGGGCGGGAGGCTACACCTTC | CASSPTAQGAGGYTF
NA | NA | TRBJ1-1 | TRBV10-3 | TGTGCCATCAGTGAAACAGTGAACACTGAAGCTTTCTTT | CAISETVNTEAFF
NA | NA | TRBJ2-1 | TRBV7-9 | TGTGCCAGCAGCCTTACCCGGGATAGCGGCGAGCAGTTCTTC | CASSLTRDSGEQFF
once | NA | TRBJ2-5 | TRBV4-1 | TGCGCCAGCAGCCCTACTTCGGGAGAAGAGACCCAGTACTTC | CASSPTSGEETQYF
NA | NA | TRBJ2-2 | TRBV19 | TGTGCCACCCGGGGCGGGACGAGGAACACCGGGGAGCTGTTTTTT | CATRGGTRNTGELFF
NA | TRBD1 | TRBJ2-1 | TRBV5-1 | TGCGCCAGCAGCTTGGTAGCCGGGACAGGGGGCTACAATGAGCAGTTCTTC | CASSLVAGTGGYNEQFF
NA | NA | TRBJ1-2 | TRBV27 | TGTGCCAGCAGTTTAGTACAGGGTAATGGCTACACCTTC | CASSLVQGNGYTF
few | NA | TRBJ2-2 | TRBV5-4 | TGTGCCAGCAGCTTGTTTAGCGGGAACACCGGGGAGCTGTTTTTT | CASSLFSGNTGELFF
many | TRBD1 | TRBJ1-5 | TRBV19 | TGTGCCAGTAGTATAGGGACAGGGAATCAGCCCCAGCATTTT | CASSIGTGNQPQHF
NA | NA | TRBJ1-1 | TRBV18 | TGTGCCAGCTCACCGCTTACCGGGACTGACGAAGCTTTCTTT | CASSPLTGTDEAFF
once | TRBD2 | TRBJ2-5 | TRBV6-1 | TGTGCCAGCAGTGTAACCGGGACTAGCGGGAGGAGGAAGACCCAGTACTTC | CASSVTGTSGRRKTQYF
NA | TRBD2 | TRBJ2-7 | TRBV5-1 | TGCGCCAGCAACCTAGGGAGCGGGGGTTACTACGAGCAGTACTTC | CASNLGSGGYYEQYF
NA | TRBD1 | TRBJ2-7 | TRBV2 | TGTGCCAGCAGTCGGGACAGTCTGGGCTTACCCGAGCAGTACTTC | CASSRDSLGLPEQYF
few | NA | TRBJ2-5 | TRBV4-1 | TGCGCCAGCAGCCAATGGCGGTTCGGGGAAGAGACCCAGTACTTC | CASSQWRFGEETQYF
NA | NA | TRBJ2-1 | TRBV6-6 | TGTGCCAGCAGCATGGCGCAGGGGGGCAATGAGCAGTTCTTC | CASSMAQGGNEQFF
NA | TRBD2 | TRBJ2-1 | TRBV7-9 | TGTGCCAGCTCCTTACTAGCGGGAGGAGGTGAGCAGTTCTTC | CASSLLAGGGEQFF
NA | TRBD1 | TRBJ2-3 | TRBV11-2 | TGTGCCAGCAGCCTGACAGGGAAGGGGCGCACAGATACGCAGTATTTT | CASSLTGKGRTDTQYF
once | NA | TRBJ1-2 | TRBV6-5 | TGTGCCAGCAGTGCCCGCCCGTTTTATGGCTACACCTTC | CASSARPFYGYTF
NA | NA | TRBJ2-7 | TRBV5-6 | TGTGCCAGCAGCTTCCAGGGTCAGGGCTACGAGCAGTACTTC | CASSFQGQGYEQYF
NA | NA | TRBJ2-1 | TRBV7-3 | TGTGCCAGCAGTCCTAAAATGGGTGGATACAATGAGCAGTTCTTC | CASSPKMGGYNEQFF
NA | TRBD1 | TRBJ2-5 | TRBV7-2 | TGTGCCAGCAGCTTCACAGGGGTGGGGGAGACCCAGTACTTC | CASSFTGVGETQYF
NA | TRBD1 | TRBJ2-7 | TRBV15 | TGTGCCACCAGCAGAGTCCGGACAGGGGGCTTCCACGAGCAGTACTTC | CATSRVRTGGFHEQYF
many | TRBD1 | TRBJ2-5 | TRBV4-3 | TGCGCCAGCAGCCAGACCGGGACAGGGAGGGAGACCCAGTACTTC | CASSQTGTGRETQYF
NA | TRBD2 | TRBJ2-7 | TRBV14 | TGTGCCAGCAGCCGCCACGGGAGGGCCTATCAGCAGTACTTC | CASSRHGRAYQQYF
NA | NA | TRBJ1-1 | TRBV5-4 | TGTGCCAGCAGGCCTGACCAGAGTAACACTGAAGCTTTCTTT | CASRPDQSNTEAFF
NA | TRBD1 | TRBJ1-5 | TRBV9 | TGTGCCAGCAGCCCGACAGGGTTGAGGCAGCCCCAGCATTTT | CASSPTGLRQPQHF
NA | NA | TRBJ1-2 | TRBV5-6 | TGTGCCAGCAGTCAAGGACAGTATGGCTACACCTTC | CASSQGQYGYTF
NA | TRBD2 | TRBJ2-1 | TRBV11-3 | TGTGCCAGCAGCTTTACTAGCGGGAGGCAGAATGAGCAGTTCTTC | CASSFTSGRQNEQFF
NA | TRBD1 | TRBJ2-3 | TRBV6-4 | TGTGCCAGCAGTGACGGACAGGGGCCTCGTGAGACGCAGTATTTT | CASSDGQGPRETQYF
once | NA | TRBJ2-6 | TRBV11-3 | TGTGCCAGCAGCCGTATGGGGGCCAACGTCCTGACTTTC | CASSRMGANVLTF
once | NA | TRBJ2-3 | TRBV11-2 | TGTGCCAGCAGGGCGACTAGTACAGATACGCAGTATTTT | CASRATSTDTQYF
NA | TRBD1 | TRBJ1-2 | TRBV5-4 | TGTGCCAGCAGCTCGGGACAGCGACACTATGGCTACACCTTC | CASSSGQRHYGYTF
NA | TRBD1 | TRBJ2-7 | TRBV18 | TGTGCCAGCTCACCCGGACAGGGGCAGTACTTC | CASSPGQGQYF
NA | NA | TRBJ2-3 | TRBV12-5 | TGTGCTAGTGGTTCGCCTGGGGGGGATACGCAGTATTTT | CASGSPGGDTQYF